These T cell receptor beta chains were read from a single sample in a study of T cells in Graves' hyperthyroidism and ophthalmopathy. TCRdb analysed the multiplex PCR reads with MiXCR anew, one entry per CDR3 protein. The sample includes under 800,000 distinct CDR3 sequences, less than 15% of them seen just once. Sequenced input: blood. The source is a woman aged 18-29 years with Graves' hyperthyroidism. The CDR3 runs from the conserved cysteine through the conserved F or W. Each record gives: J gene, V gene, clone size, D gene, CDR3 protein, CDR3 DNA. A D gene is named only where the DNA matches it firmly. Expanded clones are given a class, and other clones once, few, many or no size at all.

j_call: TRBJ2-7
v_call: TRBV3-1
clone_size: NA
d_call: NA
cdr3_aa: CASSAVGDEQYF
cdr3_nt: TGTGCCAGCAGCGCAGTGGGGGACGAGCAGTACTTC

j_call: TRBJ2-6
v_call: TRBV6-1
clone_size: few
d_call: NA
cdr3_aa: CASRGMANVLTF
cdr3_nt: TGTGCCAGCAGGGGCATGGCCAACGTCCTGACTTTC

j_call: TRBJ2-7
v_call: TRBV5-1
clone_size: few
d_call: NA
cdr3_aa: CASAPGRRGYEQYF
cdr3_nt: TGCGCCAGCGCCCCGGGTCGAAGGGGCTACGAGCAGTACTTC

j_call: TRBJ1-2
v_call: TRBV30
clone_size: NA
d_call: NA
cdr3_aa: CAWSVPGRGYTF
cdr3_nt: TGTGCCTGGAGTGTACCTGGGAGGGGCTACACCTTC

j_call: TRBJ2-1
v_call: TRBV24-1
clone_size: many
d_call: NA
cdr3_aa: CATSERRERNEQFF
cdr3_nt: TGTGCCACCAGTGAACGACGGGAGCGAAATGAGCAGTTCTTC

j_call: TRBJ2-5
v_call: TRBV7-9
clone_size: many
d_call: NA
cdr3_aa: CASSLTAETQYF
cdr3_nt: TGTGCCAGCAGCTTAACAGCAGAGACCCAGTACTTC

j_call: TRBJ2-5
v_call: TRBV11-2
clone_size: many
d_call: TRBD1
cdr3_aa: CASSSGDRGRPQETQYF
cdr3_nt: TGTGCCAGCAGCTCAGGGGACAGGGGTCGCCCCCAAGAGACCCAGTACTTC

j_call: TRBJ1-2
v_call: TRBV28
clone_size: NA
d_call: TRBD1
cdr3_aa: CAGQGPPNYGYTF
cdr3_nt: TGTGCCGGACAGGGGCCCCCTAACTATGGCTACACCTTC

j_call: TRBJ2-1
v_call: TRBV2
clone_size: many
d_call: NA
cdr3_aa: CASSGGTTYNEQFF
cdr3_nt: TGTGCCAGCAGTGGCGGGACCACCTACAATGAGCAGTTCTTC

j_call: TRBJ2-7
v_call: TRBV20-1
clone_size: few
d_call: NA
cdr3_aa: CSANPHVDEQYF
cdr3_nt: TGCAGTGCCAACCCTCACGTCGACGAGCAGTACTTC

j_call: TRBJ1-2
v_call: TRBV30
clone_size: many
d_call: NA
cdr3_aa: CAGPVSGGGYTF
cdr3_nt: TGTGCCGGACCAGTCAGTGGCGGCGGCTACACCTTC

j_call: TRBJ2-2
v_call: TRBV12-3/TRBV12-4
clone_size: many
d_call: NA
cdr3_aa: CASSDLANLNTGELFF
cdr3_nt: TGTGCCAGCAGTGATCTAGCGAACCTGAACACCGGGGAGCTGTTTTTT

j_call: TRBJ2-2
v_call: TRBV2
clone_size: many
d_call: TRBD2
cdr3_aa: CASKTSGREITGELFF
cdr3_nt: TGTGCCAGCAAAACTAGCGGGAGGGAGATCACCGGGGAGCTGTTTTTT

j_call: TRBJ2-5
v_call: TRBV7-2
clone_size: many
d_call: NA
cdr3_aa: CASSLVRAQETQYF
cdr3_nt: TGTGCCAGCAGCTTAGTGAGGGCACAAGAGACCCAGTACTTC

j_call: TRBJ1-2
v_call: TRBV29-1
clone_size: NA
d_call: NA
cdr3_aa: CSVPGNEQANYGYTF
cdr3_nt: TGCAGCGTTCCGGGGAATGAACAAGCTAACTATGGCTACACCTTC

j_call: TRBJ2-3
v_call: TRBV28
clone_size: few
d_call: NA
cdr3_aa: CASSSFRDTDTDTQYF
cdr3_nt: TGTGCCAGCAGTTCGTTCCGGGACACCGACACAGATACGCAGTATTTT

j_call: TRBJ2-5
v_call: TRBV7-6
clone_size: once
d_call: NA
cdr3_aa: CASSLDLYGRGRNQETQYF
cdr3_nt: TGTGCCAGCAGCTTAGATCTCTATGGCCGGGGGAGAAACCAAGAGACCCAGTACTTC

j_call: TRBJ2-7
v_call: TRBV30
clone_size: many
d_call: NA
cdr3_aa: CAWSVDGYEQYF
cdr3_nt: TGTGCCTGGAGTGTAGACGGCTACGAGCAGTACTTC

j_call: TRBJ2-7
v_call: TRBV30
clone_size: many
d_call: TRBD1
cdr3_aa: CAWSVLVGGFNEQYF
cdr3_nt: TGTGCCTGGAGTGTACTGGTAGGGGGCTTCAACGAGCAGTACTTC

j_call: TRBJ2-7
v_call: TRBV18
clone_size: many
d_call: TRBD1
cdr3_aa: CASSETGGPYEQYF
cdr3_nt: TGTGCCAGCTCCGAGACAGGGGGTCCCTACGAGCAGTACTTC

j_call: TRBJ2-7
v_call: TRBV7-2
clone_size: many
d_call: TRBD2
cdr3_aa: CASSRSRGGEQYF
cdr3_nt: TGTGCCAGCAGCCGCTCCCGGGGGGGCGAGCAGTACTTC

j_call: TRBJ1-2
v_call: TRBV12-3/TRBV12-4
clone_size: many
d_call: NA
cdr3_aa: CASSGARAADGYTF
cdr3_nt: TGTGCCAGCAGTGGGGCCAGGGCCGCCGATGGCTACACCTTC

j_call: TRBJ2-3
v_call: TRBV14
clone_size: NA
d_call: TRBD2
cdr3_aa: CASSQDSWLAGQTDTQYF
cdr3_nt: TGTGCCAGCAGCCAAGATTCGTGGCTAGCGGGCCAGACAGATACGCAGTATTTT

j_call: TRBJ1-1
v_call: TRBV13
clone_size: many
d_call: NA
cdr3_aa: CASSLGAGVSTEAFF
cdr3_nt: TGTGCCAGCAGCTTAGGGGCAGGAGTCAGCACTGAAGCTTTCTTT

j_call: TRBJ2-3
v_call: TRBV20-1
clone_size: few
d_call: TRBD2
cdr3_aa: CSASPTSGASTDTQYF
cdr3_nt: TGCAGTGCTAGCCCGACTAGCGGGGCTAGCACAGATACGCAGTATTTT

j_call: TRBJ2-1
v_call: TRBV10-3
clone_size: many
d_call: TRBD2
cdr3_aa: CATRGLAGVKDEQFF
cdr3_nt: TGTGCCACCCGGGGACTAGCGGGAGTAAAGGATGAGCAGTTCTTC

j_call: TRBJ2-2
v_call: TRBV19
clone_size: few
d_call: TRBD2
cdr3_aa: CASSIAGGPETGELFF
cdr3_nt: TGTGCCAGTAGTATAGCGGGAGGGCCAGAGACCGGGGAGCTGTTTTTT

j_call: TRBJ2-3
v_call: TRBV29-1
clone_size: NA
d_call: NA
cdr3_aa: CSVEGQPAQYF
cdr3_nt: TGCAGCGTCGAAGGACAGCCCGCGCAGTATTTT

j_call: TRBJ2-2
v_call: TRBV29-1
clone_size: NA
d_call: NA
cdr3_aa: CSVQGGHNTGELFF
cdr3_nt: TGCAGCGTCCAAGGGGGACACAACACCGGGGAGCTGTTTTTT

j_call: TRBJ2-1
v_call: TRBV4-1
clone_size: NA
d_call: TRBD2
cdr3_aa: CASSRGGRRYNEQFF
cdr3_nt: TGCGCCAGCAGCCGGGGGGGGAGGAGGTACAATGAGCAGTTCTTC

j_call: TRBJ2-2
v_call: TRBV18
clone_size: few
d_call: NA
cdr3_aa: CASSPRTVVGELFF
cdr3_nt: TGTGCCAGCTCACCTCGGACAGTAGTCGGGGAGCTGTTTTTT

j_call: TRBJ1-1
v_call: TRBV28
clone_size: few
d_call: NA
cdr3_aa: CASTHGGGGNTEAFF
cdr3_nt: TGTGCCAGCACCCACGGCGGGGGTGGGAACACTGAAGCTTTCTTT

j_call: TRBJ1-1
v_call: TRBV7-9
clone_size: few
d_call: NA
cdr3_aa: CASSHDTREAFF
cdr3_nt: TGTGCCAGCAGCCATGACACTCGTGAAGCTTTCTTT

j_call: TRBJ2-1
v_call: TRBV7-9
clone_size: many
d_call: NA
cdr3_aa: CASSSRDALSYNEQFF
cdr3_nt: TGTGCCAGCAGTTCCCGGGACGCCCTCTCCTACAATGAGCAGTTCTTC

j_call: TRBJ2-2
v_call: TRBV29-1
clone_size: few
d_call: NA
cdr3_aa: CSVGARSGELFF
cdr3_nt: TGCAGCGTTGGAGCTAGAAGCGGGGAGCTGTTTTTT

j_call: TRBJ2-7
v_call: TRBV10-3
clone_size: NA
d_call: NA
cdr3_aa: CAISESVDSTYEQYF
cdr3_nt: TGTGCCATCAGTGAGTCGGTGGACTCCACCTACGAGCAGTACTTC

j_call: TRBJ2-1
v_call: TRBV12-3/TRBV12-4
clone_size: NA
d_call: NA
cdr3_aa: CASTRNRVGEQFF
cdr3_nt: TGTGCCAGCACGAGGAACAGGGTTGGGGAGCAGTTCTTC

j_call: TRBJ1-1
v_call: TRBV19
clone_size: many
d_call: TRBD1
cdr3_aa: CASSVDRGNTEAFF
cdr3_nt: TGTGCCAGTAGCGTTGACAGGGGAAACACTGAAGCTTTCTTT